Included here is one TCR beta chain sequence, with context. Its antigen is not known. Amplified regions were TCR beta CDR3 sequences from RNA transcripts. During a first-round RT-PCR of the TCR CDR3, the HTBI primer set was used. From the multiplex PCR reads, TCRdb called clonotypes with MiXCR, one entry per CDR3 protein. The data contain around 600,000 distinct CDR3 sequences, just under 45% of them singletons. On the basis of clinical symptoms, serum thyroxine and TRAb, thyroid ultrasound and orbital computed tomography, diagnoses were made. This sample is part of a study of T cells in Graves' hyperthyroidism and ophthalmopathy. Study-wide points: Blood also showed most of the thyroid clonotypes that were expanded above 0.001. Ophthalmopathy, which appeared later, was predicted by the model a median roughly 6.5 months before onset.

The CDR3 extends over 15 amino acids. Germline V lookup: CDR1 DFQATT, CDR2 SNEGSKA (reference sequence). Trimming at V came to 4 bases and at J to 6 bases, leaving 10 bases not matched to a gene. The TCR sequence derives from an adult man with Graves' disease, either hyperthyroidism or ophthalmopathy (not recorded which). The V gene is TRBV20-1, the J gene TRBJ1-5; 9 positions agree with TRBD1. Sequenced: peripheral blood or thyroid tissue (not recorded which). This CDR3 reads CSAKPGQGLVQPQHF. CDR3 DNA sequence: TGCAGTGCTAAGCCGGGACAGGGATTAGTTCAGCCCCAGCATTTT.